What follows are 21 T cell receptor beta chains derived from one specimen sequenced in a study of OX40 agonist ivuxolimab in advanced cancers. This table comes from immunoSEQ multiplex PCR, and its TCRdb copy is limited to in-frame clones, with some not included. The sample shows more than 45,000 clones, about 80% of them seen only once. Sequences were derived from CD4+ or CD8+ T cells sorted from blood, sampled in a trial of the OX40 agonist ivuxolimab. Receptors were obtained from an adult with an advanced solid tumor such as melanoma, head and neck, liver or kidney cancer.

The count of this clone is one. The chain recombines TRBV4-1 with TRBJ2-5, with D possibly TRBD1 on 5 matching bases. Germline V gene sequence: CDR1 MGHRA, CDR2 YSYEKL. The CDR3 consists of 14 residues. V was shortened by 1 base and J by 4 bases, with 10 bases between the two germline ends. CDR3 protein: CASSQAPGRETQYF. CDR3 in DNA: TGCGCCAGCAGCCAAGCTCCAGGGCGAGAGACCCAGTACTTC.

The chain combines TRBV18 with TRBJ1-2; D gene unclear. The CDR3 consists of 14 residues. The V gene lost 6 bases and the J gene lost 7 bases, with 18 bases spanning the gap. Germline CDR1 is KGHSH and CDR2 is LQKENI. CDR3 nucleotides: TGTGCCAGCTCCCGGGCCACCGAGGGCTCTGGCTACACCTTC. Translated: CASSRATEGSGYTF.

The CDR3 sequence is CASSSAGNPGEQYF. The DNA for the CDR3 is TGTGCCAGCAGCTCGGCAGGGAACCCGGGCGAGCAGTACTTC. J is TRBJ2-7 and V is TRBV7-2, with TRBD1 as a possible D gene (5 bases). The germline gives CDR1 SGHTA, CDR2 FQGNSA. Trimming removed 4 bases from V and 6 bases from J, with 16 bases in between. The CDR3 consists of 14 residues.

This chain connects TRBV5-4 to TRBJ1-1, with D tentatively TRBD1 (5 bases). The germline V and J ends were trimmed by 4 bases and 1 base, with 11 bases remaining between them. Germline CDR1 is SGHNT and CDR2 is YYREEE (reference sequence). This CDR3 contains 14 residues. The CDR3 nucleotides are TGTGCCAGCAGCCCGGACACGAGGAACACTGAAGCTTTCTTT. It translates to CASSPDTRNTEAFF.

V gene TRBV5-6 combines with J gene TRBJ1-1, with D uncertain. The V gene's germline CDR1 is SGHDT and CDR2 YYEEEE. V lost 6 bases to trimming and J lost 2 bases, with 5 bases between them. This CDR3 comprises 11 residues. CDR3 loop: CASTFNTEAFF. The CDR3 DNA reads TGTGCCAGCACTTTTAACACTGAAGCTTTCTTT.

J is TRBJ2-1 and V is TRBV23-1, with 9 bases identical to TRBD1. TRBV23-1 is identified as an open reading frame with a role that is uncertain. J lost 7 bases, V lost 9 bases, and 13 bases had no gene match. The length of the CDR3 is 15 residues. The CDR3 DNA follows: TGCGCCAGGCCCTTCCGGGACAGGGTAGTAAATGAGCAGTTCTTC. It yields the protein CARPFRDRVVNEQFF.

As to this clone: A read error may account for a junction end that differs from germline. This chain joins TRBV5-3 and TRBJ1-5; no reliable D call. TRBV5-3 is identified as an open reading frame with a role that is uncertain. CDR3 length: 11 amino acids. CDR3 region: CASSLLQPQHF. Written as DNA, the CDR3 is TGTGCCAGCAGCTTGTTACAGCCCCAGCATTTT.

The chain has TRBV7-2 and TRBJ2-1; no clear D. V dropped 5 bases and J dropped 0 bases, with 11 bases sitting between them. The V gene's germline CDR1 is SGHTA and CDR2 FQGNSA. This CDR3 comprises 15 residues. CDR3 bases: TGTGCCAGCAGCCCCTCCGGCAACTCCTACAATGAGCAGTTCTTC. This sequence encodes CASSPSGNSYNEQFF. The full variable domain, with the rest looked up from reference TRBV7-2 and TRBJ2-1, is GAGVSQSPSNKVTEKGKDVELRCDPISGHTALYWYRQSLGQGLEFLIYFQGNSAPDKSGLPSDRFSAERTGGSVSTLTIQRTQQEDSAVYLCASSPSGNSYNEQFFGPGTRLTVL.

The chain has TRBV14 and TRBJ1-1, with D perhaps TRBD1 (6 bases). V was trimmed by 4 bases and J by 10 bases, leaving 16 bases between them. This CDR3 is 13 amino acids long. Germline V lookup: CDR1 SGHDN, CDR2 FVKESK. The CDR3 coding sequence is TGTGCCAGCAGCCCCGGGAGGGGGTTAAGAGCTTTCTTT. Translating it yields CASSPGRGLRAFF.

V and J are TRBV11-2 and TRBJ2-2; either TRBD1 or TRBD2 may fit D (5 bases each). V lost 5 bases to trimming and J lost 4 bases, with 5 bases between them. The germline CDR1 and CDR2 sequences are SGHAT and FQNNGV. The CDR3 covers 12 residues. Written as DNA, the CDR3 is TGTGCCAGCAGCGGGGGCACCGGGGAGCTGTTTTTT. Translating it yields CASSGGTGELFF.

The gene calls are TRBV19 and TRBJ2-2, with unresolved D. This CDR3 spans 12 amino acids. Germline loops: CDR1 LNHDA, CDR2 SQIVND (reference sequence). V lost 5 bases and J lost 7, with 8 bases in between. CDR3 amino acids: CASSLRNGELFF. CDR3 in DNA: TGTGCCAGTAGTCTCCGGAACGGGGAGCTGTTTTTT.

The rearrangement uses TRBV19 and TRBJ2-2; 10 nucleotides agree with TRBD2. After removal of 5 bases from V and 0 bases from J, the junction contained 3 bases not matched to a gene. This CDR3 contains 16 residues. Germline V lookup: CDR1 LNHDA, CDR2 SQIVND (reference sequence). CDR3 protein: CASSAGLAPNTGELFF. The CDR3 DNA reads as TGTGCCAGTAGTGCGGGACTAGCGCCGAACACCGGGGAGCTGTTTTTT.

V and J are TRBV5-6 and TRBJ2-1; 10 positions match TRBD2. V trimming: 0 bases; J trimming: 7 bases; junction bases outside the gene matches: 4. Germline V lookup: CDR1 SGHDT, CDR2 YYEEEE. The length of the CDR3 is 15 residues. CDR3 residues: CASSLVLAGVNEQFF. In nucleotides, the CDR3 is TGTGCCAGCAGCTTGGTCCTAGCGGGGGTAAATGAGCAGTTCTTC.

The gene calls are TRBV29-1 and TRBJ2-2; D is uncertain. This CDR3 spans 12 amino acids. Germline CDR1 and CDR2: SQVTM and ANQGSEA. The V gene lost 4 bases and the J gene lost 2 bases, with 5 bases spanning the gap. DNA of the CDR3: TGCAGCGTTGTCAGCAACACCGGGGAGCTGTTTTTT. Its translation: CSVVSNTGELFF.

The chain is built from TRBV5-1 and TRBJ2-3; 9 nucleotides align to TRBD2. CDR3 length: 16 amino acids. The germline V gene encodes CDR1 SGHRS and CDR2 YFSETQ. Trimming took 2 bases from V and 5 from J; bases not matched to a gene: 9. The CDR3 DNA sequence: TGCGCCAGCAGCTTCGACGGCGGGGGGGCAGGAGATACGCAGTATTTT. This translates into CASSFDGGGAGDTQYF. Full variable domain (rest looked up from reference TRBV5-1 and TRBJ2-3): KAGVTQTPRYLIKTRGQQVTLSCSPISGHRSVSWYQQTPGQGLQFLFEYFSETQRNKGNFPGRFSGRQFSNSRSEMNVSTLELGDSALYLCASSFDGGGAGDTQYFGPGTRLTVL.

The table lists this clone with a few counts. The chain links TRBV11-2 to TRBJ1-5; D is unclear. Germline V gives CDR1 SGHAT, CDR2 FQNNGV. V was cut by 5 bases and J by 7 bases, with 12 bases left in between. This CDR3 contains 13 residues. The CDR3, as DNA: TGTGCCAGCAGCCCCATGCCAGACCAGCCCCAGCATTTT. Its protein product is CASSPMPDQPQHF.

The chain combines TRBV7-9 with TRBJ1-4; 7 positions agree with TRBD1. J lost 4 bases, V lost 5 bases, and 7 bases had no gene match. The CDR3 is made up of 15 amino acids. Germline CDR1 SEHNR, CDR2 FQNEAQ (reference sequence). The CDR3 reads CASSATQGFNEKLFF. CDR3 coding DNA: TGTGCCAGCAGCGCCACACAGGGGTTTAATGAAAAACTGTTTTTT.

This chain connects TRBV4-3 to TRBJ1-2; D gene unclear. The CDR3 covers 14 residues. Germline values: CDR1 LGHNA, CDR2 YSLEER. Trimming left V 0 bases short and J 5 bases short, with 10 bases between. The CDR3 DNA sequence: TGCGCCAGCAGCCAAGATGTGCGGCAGTATGGCTACACCTTC. It specifies CASSQDVRQYGYTF.

The chain joins TRBV6-6 to TRBJ2-1; D is perhaps TRBD2 (6 bases). Germline loops: CDR1 MNHNY, CDR2 SVGAGI (reference sequence). Trimming stripped 6 bases from V and 5 bases from J, with 14 bases between. The CDR3 runs 14 residues. The CDR3 coding sequence is TGTGCCAGCAGCCGACATGGGGGGAACAATGAGCAGTTCTTC. Its protein is CASSRHGGNNEQFF.

This clone was detected once. The CDR3, as DNA: TGTGCCTGGAGTGTAGCGGGAGTGCGCGACGAGCAGTACTTC. Translated, it gives CAWSVAGVRDEQYF. J is TRBJ2-7 and V is TRBV30; 8 bases line up with TRBD2. CDR1 and CDR2 (germline): GTSNPN, SVGIG (reference sequence). The V and J ends lost 0 bases and 5 bases, in that order; junction bases with no gene match: 6. This CDR3 comprises 14 residues.

This chain joins TRBV2 and TRBJ2-7, with D perhaps TRBD1 or TRBD2 (5 bases each). The CDR3 spans 14 residues. The V end lost 5 bases, the J end lost 3 bases, and 14 bases lay between the germline ends. Germline V gives CDR1 SNHLY, CDR2 FYNNEI. The CDR3 region is CASSNQGVSYEQYF. The CDR3 region has the DNA TGTGCCAGCAGTAATCAGGGAGTCAGCTACGAGCAGTACTTC.